The next 17 T cell receptor beta chains were all read from a single sample in a study of early stage breast cancer tumors. TCRdb keeps only in-frame clones here, not all; method: immunoSEQ multiplex PCR. Of over 45,000 clones detected, about 80% appear once; the ten largest clones hold about 1.4%. Sequenced input: blood. These receptors originate from a person aged 45 to 60 with breast cancer.

This chain connects TRBV11-2 to TRBJ1-1, with D possibly TRBD1 on 5 matching bases. This CDR3 region has 16 residues. CDR1 SGHAT and CDR2 FQNNGV come from the germline V gene. V lost 5 bases and J 5 bases, leaving 21 bases between the germline ends. Here the CDR3 reads CASSIGGFGDKTEAFF. The CDR3 region has the DNA TGTGCCAGCAGCATCGGGGGTTTCGGTGACAAAACTGAAGCTTTCTTT.

The chain uses TRBV19 and TRBJ2-5; 9 bases are shared with TRBD2. This CDR3 contains 18 residues. Per germline, CDR1 LNHDA and CDR2 SQIVND (reference sequence). J lost 1 base, V lost 3 bases, and 12 bases had no gene match. The CDR3 coding sequence is TGTGCCAGTAGTATGGCGCTAGCGGGGTTAGGAGGCCAAGAGACCCAGTACTTC. Its protein product is CASSMALAGLGGQETQYF.

The chain links TRBV30 to TRBJ2-2; no firm D call. CDR1 is GTSNPN and CDR2 is SVGIG in the germline V gene (reference sequence). The CDR3 contains 13 residues. V lost 0 bases and J 6 bases, leaving 8 bases between the germline ends. The CDR3 sequence: CAWSVLPPGELFF. The CDR3, as DNA: TGTGCCTGGAGTGTTTTACCCCCCGGGGAGCTGTTTTTT.

J is TRBJ1-1 and V is TRBV5-1; D possibly corresponds to TRBD1 (6 bases). The V gene's germline CDR1 is SGHRS and CDR2 YFSETQ. V was cut by 5 bases and J by 1 base, with 9 bases left in between. The CDR3 is 13 residues long. The CDR3, as DNA: TGCGCCAGCAGGCAAGGGGGGAACACTGAAGCTTTCTTT. As protein: CASRQGGNTEAFF. Using reference TRBV5-1 and TRBJ1-1 for the parts outside the CDR3, the full variable domain is KAGVTQTPRYLIKTRGQQVTLSCSPISGHRSVSWYQQTPGQGLQFLFEYFSETQRNKGNFPGRFSGRQFSNSRSEMNVSTLELGDSALYLCASRQGGNTEAFFGQGTRLTVV.

The rearrangement uses TRBV4-1 and TRBJ2-1; D possibly corresponds to TRBD1 (6 bases). The CDR3 totals 16 residues. V lost 4 bases, J lost 4 bases, and 17 bases lay in between. CDR1 is MGHRA and CDR2 is YSYEKL in the germline V gene. The CDR3, as DNA: TGCGCCAGCAGCCCAGACCCGGCGGACAGTTACAATGAGCAGTTCTTC. Translated, it gives CASSPDPADSYNEQFF.

The CDR3 region is CSVEVRLLTDTQYF. For the CDR3, the DNA is TGCAGCGTTGAAGTCCGTTTGCTCACAGATACGCAGTATTTT. J is TRBJ2-3 and V is TRBV29-1, with unresolved D. CDR3 length equals 14 residues. Germline V gene data show CDR1 as SQVTM and CDR2 as ANQGSEA. V dropped 1 base and J dropped 2 bases, with 10 bases sitting between them.

The rearrangement joins TRBV7-8 to TRBJ1-2; D possibly corresponds to TRBD1 (6 bases). Trimming took off 4 bases at V and 4 bases at J, with 16 bases between the two ends. This CDR3 is 15 amino acids long. Germline V lookup: CDR1 SGHVS, CDR2 FQNEAQ. The CDR3 is CASSSWAGDGYGYTF. The CDR3 DNA sequence: TGTGCCAGCAGCTCCTGGGCAGGGGACGGCTATGGCTACACCTTC.

The rearrangement joins TRBV19 to TRBJ1-1; D gene uncertain. This CDR3 has 15 amino acids. Germline V gene sequence: CDR1 LNHDA, CDR2 SQIVND (reference sequence). V lost 1 base and J 1 base, leaving 10 bases between the germline ends. The CDR3 here is CASSIGWGANTEAFF. Written as DNA, the CDR3 is TGTGCCAGTAGTATAGGGTGGGGAGCGAACACTGAAGCTTTCTTT.

The chain combines TRBV7-2 with TRBJ1-1, with D maybe TRBD1 (6 bases). The CDR3 is 12 amino acids. Germline loops: CDR1 SGHTA, CDR2 FQGNSA. Trimming took 0 bases from V and 11 from J, leaving 10 bases between them. The CDR3 DNA sequence: TGTGCCAGCAGCTTAGCGGGGGCACCCGCTTTCTTT. It codes for CASSLAGAPAFF.

This chain joins TRBV30 and TRBJ1-4, with D possibly matching TRBD1 (6 bases). The CDR3 is 20 amino acids. The germline gives CDR1 GTSNPN, CDR2 SVGIG (reference sequence). V was pared by 0 bases and J by 0 bases, with 23 bases between. The CDR3 DNA reads TGTGCCTGGAGTGTACTGCGGTCCAGGGGCGGCTCTACAACTAATGAAAAACTGTTTTTT. Translation: CAWSVLRSRGGSTTNEKLFF.

The count of this clone is one. The rearrangement joins TRBV29-1 to TRBJ1-1; D ambiguous. This CDR3 is 13 amino acids long. The V gene's germline CDR1 is SQVTM and CDR2 ANQGSEA. V was shortened by 4 bases and J by 5 bases, with 14 bases between the two germline ends. CDR3 region: CSVVVRISTEAFF. The CDR3 coding sequence is TGCAGCGTTGTTGTCAGGATTTCAACTGAAGCTTTCTTT.

This chain connects TRBV10-3 to TRBJ2-7; a possible D gene is TRBD1 (5 bases). The ends were cut back, 2 bases at V and 4 bases at J, with 9 bases in the middle. Germline CDR1 and CDR2: ENHRY and SYGVKD. The CDR3 runs 13 residues. CDR3: CAISEDRTYEQYF. DNA of the CDR3: TGTGCCATCAGTGAGGACAGAACTTACGAGCAGTACTTC.

CDR3 sequence: CASSSTNLASYGYTF. The CDR3 DNA sequence: TGTGCCAGCAGTTCGACCAACCTCGCGAGCTATGGCTACACCTTC. This sequence joins TRBV27 and TRBJ1-2; the D is unclear. The CDR3 contains 15 residues. Per germline, CDR1 MNHEY and CDR2 SMNVEV (reference sequence). Deletions cut 4 bases from V and 4 bases from J, with 16 bases between.

The chain is built from TRBV10-1 and TRBJ2-7, with unresolved D. This CDR3 has 11 residues. Trimming shortened V by 9 bases and J by 6 bases, and 12 bases separated the two germline ends. Germline V gives CDR1 WNHNN, CDR2 SYGVQD (reference sequence). The CDR3 sequence: CARVHPGEQYF. The CDR3, as DNA: TGCGCCAGGGTCCATCCGGGCGAGCAGTACTTC.

The chain links TRBV14 to TRBJ1-4; D is uncertain. Germline V gene lookup returns CDR1 SGHDN and CDR2 FVKESK. The CDR3 is 14 residues long. Trimming shortened V by 0 bases and J by 6 bases, and 8 bases separated the two germline ends. CDR3 DNA sequence: TGTGCCAGCAGCCAAGATTTGTCCGATGAAAAACTGTTTTTT. Encoded protein: CASSQDLSDEKLFF.

The chain couples TRBV28 to TRBJ1-1; D ambiguous. In germline, CDR1 is MDHEN, CDR2 SYDVKM. The germline V and J ends were trimmed by 3 bases and 0 bases, with 8 bases remaining between them. CDR3 length: 14 amino acids. The CDR3 loop is CASSFTQMNTEAFF. CDR3 DNA sequence: TGTGCCAGCAGTTTTACCCAGATGAACACTGAAGCTTTCTTT.

This clone was picked up one time. The rearrangement links TRBV7-9 to TRBJ1-3; TRBD1 is a possible D gene (5 bases). V lost 1 base and J 3 bases, leaving 10 bases between the germline ends. The CDR3 is 15 residues long. In germline, CDR1 is SEHNR, CDR2 FQNEAQ (reference sequence). The CDR3 region has the DNA TGTGCCAGCAGCTTAGGGGACGGATATGGAAACACCATATATTTT. It translates to CASSLGDGYGNTIYF.